One sample yielded the 14 T cell receptor beta chains listed below, sequenced in a study of T-cell reconstitution after alpha-beta-depleted transplantation in children (TCRdb year 2016). Library method: PCR. The instrument given in TCRdb is Illumina HiSeq 2500. TCR library preparation used molecular barcoding, with unique molecular identifiers applied to normalize quantification of the TCRbeta repertoire. The public reads were reanalyzed by TCRdb: fastp trimming at Q25, MiXCR alignment, in-frame beta chains only. Merged by CDR3 protein, the rows form single entries marked with the most common genes and DNA. In all, the sample holds fewer than 1 million distinct CDR3 sequences, and roughly 16% of those were seen once. Of the sample, around 5.3% falls within the top ten clones. The label giving this sample's treatment or condition can be read as: allogeneic hematopoietic cell transplantation with graft depleted of TCRalphabeta T cells and CD19 B cells.

The sample consisted of PBMCs, mostly from graft donor cells, taken 360 days after TCRalphabeta/CD19-depleted stem cell transplant. Every receptor here comes from a male patient under 18 who had a stem cell transplant for acute lymphoblastic leukemia, so the T cells may come from the graft donor.

This clonotype has more than one count but fewer than ten. The rearrangement links TRBV14 to TRBJ1-2; D is perhaps TRBD1 (5 bases). The CDR3 consists of 13 residues. The germline V gene has CDR1 SGHDN and CDR2 FVKESK. V lost 4 bases, J lost 5 bases, and 11 bases lay in between. The CDR3 loop is CASSRDAPYGYTF. The DNA of the CDR3 is TGTGCCAGCAGCCGGGACGCCCCTTATGGCTACACCTTC.

The V call is TRBV9, the J call TRBJ2-7, with 10 bases aligning to TRBD2. The CDR3 has 16 residues. Losses at the gene ends were 3 bases for V and 5 bases for J; bases not matched to a gene: 11. The germline V gene has CDR1 SGDLS and CDR2 YYNGEE. Here the CDR3 DNA reads TGTGCCAGCAGCGCCGCCGTAGCGGGAGGCGGCGACGAGCAGTACTTC. This sequence encodes CASSAAVAGGGDEQYF.

The sample holds a few counts of this clonotype. This chain joins TRBV7-9 and TRBJ2-7; 9 bases agree with TRBD2. Germline-derived CDR1 and CDR2 are SEHNR and FQNEAQ (reference sequence). J lost 7 bases, V lost 4 bases, and 8 bases had no gene match. CDR3 length: 14 residues. The CDR3 region has the DNA TGTGCCAGCAGCTCCGGGCCCCTAGCGGGGGAGCAGTACTTC. Its protein product is CASSSGPLAGEQYF. Based on the CDR3 plus reference TRBV7-9 and TRBJ2-7, the full variable domain is DTGVSQNPRHKITKRGQNVTFRCDPISEHNRLYWYRQTLGQGPEFLTYFQNEAQLEKSRLLSDRFSAERPKGSFSTLEIQRTEQGDSAMYLCASSSGPLAGEQYFGPGTRLTVT.

This clonotype was observed many times. The chain is built from TRBV12-3 or TRBV12-4 and TRBJ1-3; D is uncertain. CDR3 length equals 15 residues. Between the trimmed V and J ends, which lost 6 bases and 2 bases, there was a span of 14 bases. CDR3 DNA sequence: TGTGCCAGCAGGCCGGTGGCAGAGGCTGGAAACACCATATATTTT. The encoded protein is CASRPVAEAGNTIYF.

The chain is built from TRBV27 and TRBJ2-4; 8 bases agree with TRBD1. Per germline, CDR1 MNHEY and CDR2 SMNVEV (reference sequence). The junction had 7 bases not matched to a gene; V was cut back by 6 bases and J by 9 bases. This CDR3 comprises 13 residues. The CDR3 protein is CASRGTGLIIQYF. The CDR3 nucleotides are TGTGCCAGCAGGGGGACAGGCCTGATCATTCAGTACTTC.

This clonotype occurred a few times. The chain carries TRBV10-3 and TRBJ1-5, with a tentative D call TRBD1 (6 bases). The CDR3 is made up of 14 amino acids. With 0 bases removed from V and 6 bases from J, the gap between germline ends came to 9 bases. Germline loops: CDR1 ENHRY, CDR2 SYGVKD. The CDR3 nucleotides read TGTGCCATCAGTGAGTCATGGGGGCCTCAGCCCCAGCATTTT. Encoded protein: CAISESWGPQPQHF.

This clonotype was counted only a few times. This chain connects TRBV24-1 to TRBJ2-7; no clear D. Germline lookup yields CDR1 KGHDR and CDR2 SFDVKD. CDR3 length: 13 residues. V was trimmed by 4 bases and J by 0 bases, leaving 6 bases between them. The CDR3 nucleotides read TGTGCCACCAGTGACCCTAGCTCCTACGAGCAGTACTTC. This translates into CATSDPSSYEQYF.

This clonotype was picked up many times. The rearrangement links TRBV5-1 to TRBJ2-7, with D possibly matching TRBD1 (6 bases). CDR3 length: 16 amino acids. V lost 2 bases and J 1 base, leaving 16 bases between the germline ends. The germline V gene has CDR1 SGHRS and CDR2 YFSETQ. CDR3 sequence reads: CASSFEGGDGSYEQYF. CDR3 coding DNA: TGCGCCAGCAGCTTCGAAGGGGGAGATGGGTCCTACGAGCAGTACTTC.

This sequence joins TRBV19 and TRBJ2-3, with TRBD2 identical over 7 bases. Germline V gene data show CDR1 as LNHDA and CDR2 as SQIVND (reference sequence). The V and J ends lost 3 bases and 8 bases, in that order; junction bases with no gene match: 8. This CDR3 has 14 residues. CDR3 in DNA: TGTGCCAGTAGTATGTCCGTCTCGGGAGGTACGCAGTATTTT. The encoded protein is CASSMSVSGGTQYF.

The V call is TRBV11-2, the J call TRBJ1-1, with D possibly TRBD1 on 5 matching bases. Germline-derived CDR1 and CDR2 are SGHAT and FQNNGV. The CDR3 contains 17 residues. The V and J ends lost 5 bases and 3 bases respectively, with 22 bases between them. The CDR3: CASSQTSWQGVDTEAFF. DNA for the CDR3: TGTGCCAGCAGCCAGACATCATGGCAGGGTGTGGACACTGAAGCTTTCTTT.

In its sample, this clonotype was seen many times. This rearrangement joins TRBV7-6 to TRBJ2-7; D could derive from TRBD1 or TRBD2 (5 bases each). The CDR3 length is 13 residues. Trimming removed 4 bases from V and 5 bases from J, with 12 bases in between. Germline-derived CDR1 and CDR2 are SGHVS and FNYEAQ. CDR3: CASSWGLGDEQYF. In DNA, the CDR3 is TGTGCCAGCAGCTGGGGTTTGGGGGACGAGCAGTACTTC.

This clonotype was counted a few times. The chain is built from TRBV23-1 and TRBJ1-1; D might be TRBD1 (5 bases). TRBV23-1 is known as an ORF, though its function is uncertain. V was shortened by 2 bases and J by 6 bases, with 13 bases between the two germline ends. The CDR3 is made up of 14 amino acids. This CDR3 reads CASSQPGPPAEAFF. The DNA for the CDR3 is TGCGCCAGCAGTCAACCGGGACCCCCGGCTGAAGCTTTCTTT.

This clonotype was seen repeatedly, ten times or more. The rearrangement joins TRBV5-1 to TRBJ2-5, with D perhaps matching TRBD1 or TRBD2 (5 bases each). V lost 0 bases, J lost 4 bases, and 10 bases lay in between. The CDR3 totals 14 residues. CDR1 SGHRS and CDR2 YFSETQ come from the germline V gene. The CDR3 DNA is TGCGCCAGCAGCTTGGGGGACCGTATAGAGACCCAGTACTTC. This gives the protein CASSLGDRIETQYF.

This clonotype was found many times. V gene TRBV29-1 combines with J gene TRBJ2-2, with D possibly TRBD1 on 6 matching bases. The CDR3 is 14 residues long. Looked up from germline, CDR1 is SQVTM and CDR2 is ANQGSEA. Deletions cut 4 bases from V and 4 bases from J, with 13 bases between. The CDR3 sequence is CSVGRTVSTGELFF. The CDR3, as DNA: TGCAGCGTTGGTCGGACAGTGAGCACCGGGGAGCTGTTTTTT.